A single sample is the source of the 27 T cell receptor beta chains below, sequenced in a study of T cells in Graves' hyperthyroidism and ophthalmopathy. There were TCR beta CDR3 regions amplified from RNA transcripts. TCR CDR3 underwent first-round RT-PCR with the HTBI primer set. MiXCR was run by TCRdb on the multiplex PCR reads, yielding one entry per CDR3 protein. Of hundreds of thousands of distinct CDR3 sequences listed, roughly 24% are singletons. The sample consisted of blood. Receptors originate from a woman aged 25 to 39 with Graves' ophthalmopathy.

On this clonotype itself: A much larger clone sits a single nucleotide away, making a read error possible. The rearrangement joins TRBV12-3 or TRBV12-4 to TRBJ2-7; possibly TRBD2 for D (5 bases). V gave up 7 bases and J gave up 5 bases, with 15 bases separating them. This CDR3 spans 13 amino acids. The CDR3 nucleotides read TGTGCCAGCACAACATACGGGATCGACGAGCAGTACTTC. It codes for CASTTYGIDEQYF.

This clonotype showed up many times. The chain recombines TRBV11-2 with TRBJ2-7; 12 nucleotides agree with TRBD1. The junction had 8 bases not matched to a gene; V was cut back by 5 bases and J by 3 bases. Germline V CDR1 and CDR2: SGHAT, FQNNGV. The CDR3 covers 16 residues. CDR3 nucleotides: TGTGCCAGCAGCCCGGGGGGACAGGGGGCCTTCTACGAGCAGTACTTC. Translated: CASSPGGQGAFYEQYF.

Many counts were recorded for this clonotype. The V call is TRBV29-1, the J call TRBJ1-2; TRBD1 might be the D (5 bases). The V end lost 6 bases, the J end lost 4 bases, and 15 bases lay between the germline ends. Germline V gene sequence: CDR1 SQVTM, CDR2 ANQGSEA. The CDR3 runs 13 residues. CDR3 in amino acids: CSVGAGPAYGYTF. In DNA, the CDR3 is TGCAGCGTGGGAGCAGGGCCCGCCTATGGCTACACCTTC.

This clonotype has just a few counts. V and J are TRBV10-3 and TRBJ2-7; maybe TRBD2 (6 bases). The CDR3 sequence is 12 residues long. The germline gives CDR1 ENHRY, CDR2 SYGVKD. V lost 4 bases, J lost 3 bases, and 7 bases lay in between. The chain's CDR3 is CAISGSGYEQYF. The CDR3 DNA follows: TGTGCCATCAGTGGTAGCGGCTACGAGCAGTACTTC.

Ten or more counts support this clonotype. The J gene is TRBJ2-2, the V gene TRBV6-1; D not resolved. Trimming removed 1 base from V and 0 bases from J, with 6 bases in between. CDR1 is MNHNS and CDR2 is SASEGT in the germline V gene. The CDR3 consists of 15 residues. CDR3 amino acids: CASSEEVANTGELFF. CDR3 nucleotides: TGTGCCAGCAGTGAAGAAGTGGCGAACACCGGGGAGCTGTTTTTT.

This clonotype has ten or more counts. V usage is TRBV5-1 and J usage is TRBJ1-3; D uncertain. Germline-derived CDR1 and CDR2 are SGHRS and YFSETQ. The CDR3 consists of 15 residues. V was shortened by 1 base and J by 6 bases, with 14 bases between the two germline ends. The CDR3 spells CASSLSTRPENTIYF. In nucleotides, the CDR3 is TGCGCCAGCAGCTTGTCCACCCGTCCGGAAAACACCATATATTTT.

This clonotype has ten or more counts. The V call is TRBV24-1, the J call TRBJ2-2; D is unresolved. The germline V and J ends were trimmed by 5 bases and 6 bases, with 12 bases remaining between them. The germline V gene has CDR1 KGHDR and CDR2 SFDVKD. The CDR3 is 14 amino acids. The CDR3 nucleotides are TGTGCCACCAGTGCTGGGTACTGGTCCGGGGAGCTGTTTTTT. It translates to CATSAGYWSGELFF.

This clonotype was seen repeatedly, ten times or more. The gene calls are TRBV10-3 and TRBJ1-2; D remains ambiguous. Germline V gene lookup returns CDR1 ENHRY and CDR2 SYGVKD. CDR3 size: 14 residues. V lost 2 bases and J 4 bases, leaving 11 bases between the germline ends. CDR3 sequence: CAISEPVAGYGYTF. The CDR3 DNA follows: TGTGCCATCAGTGAGCCAGTGGCGGGCTATGGCTACACCTTC.

This clonotype was counted ten times or more. The rearrangement links TRBV11-3 to TRBJ1-2; 7 bases align to TRBD1. The CDR3 contains 15 residues. V lost 0 bases, J lost 2 bases, and 3 bases stayed unmatched. Germline V gene data show CDR1 as SGHNT and CDR2 as YENEEA. The CDR3 protein is CASSLDPGQNYGYTF. CDR3 bases: TGTGCCAGCAGCTTAGATCCGGGACAGAACTATGGCTACACCTTC.

At least ten counts were recorded for this clonotype. The rearrangement uses TRBV6-5 and TRBJ1-2; D not certain. With 1 base removed from V and 0 bases from J, the gap between germline ends came to 9 bases. The CDR3 is 15 amino acids. CDR1 and CDR2 from the germline V gene are MNHEY and SVGAGI. CDR3 residues: CASSYYRDANYGYTF. The DNA of the CDR3 is TGTGCCAGCAGTTACTATAGGGATGCTAACTATGGCTACACCTTC.

This clonotype was observed a handful of times. This chain joins TRBV6-1 and TRBJ1-2, with a tentative D call TRBD1 (6 bases). Germline V gene sequence: CDR1 MNHNS, CDR2 SASEGT. V shed 3 bases and J shed 8 bases, with 22 bases lying between them. The CDR3 length is 16 residues. CDR3 coding DNA: TGTGCCAGCAGTGATACCGCAGGGGCCTTACCGGGGGGCTACACCTTC. This sequence encodes CASSDTAGALPGGYTF.

This clonotype was detected many times. J is TRBJ1-5 and V is TRBV19; D uncertain. V was trimmed by 7 bases and J by 3 bases, leaving 16 bases between them. Germline V gives CDR1 LNHDA, CDR2 SQIVND (reference sequence). CDR3 length equals 15 residues. CDR3 amino acids: CASKWRSVLNQPQHF. Here the CDR3 DNA reads TGTGCCAGTAAATGGCGATCGGTACTCAATCAGCCCCAGCATTTT.

This clonotype was seen repeatedly, ten times or more. The V and J genes are TRBV6-1 and TRBJ2-7; D is perhaps TRBD1 (5 bases). The CDR3 loop spans 16 amino acids. The V end lost 0 bases, the J end lost 1 base, and 13 bases lay between the germline ends. CDR1 is MNHNS, CDR2 SASEGT, per germline. The CDR3 DNA sequence: TGTGCCAGCAGTGAAGCGCAGGGCGTCGTATCCTACGAGCAGTACTTC. Encoded protein: CASSEAQGVVSYEQYF.

This clonotype came up many times. A read error may explain this, as a much larger clone is one base away. This chain joins TRBV12-3 or TRBV12-4 and TRBJ1-1; 10 bases align to TRBD1. The CDR3 loop spans 15 amino acids. In nucleotides, the CDR3 is TGTGCCAGCGGTTTAGGACAGGGGGAATACACTGAAGCTTTCTTT. Translating gives CASGLGQGEYTEAFF.

This clonotype was seen only a few times. This chain connects TRBV12-3 or TRBV12-4 to TRBJ1-5, with TRBD1 identical over 11 bases. The CDR3 totals 18 residues. V shed 6 bases, J shed 0 bases, and the junction held 10 bases outside the gene matches. For the CDR3, the DNA is TGTGCCAGCAGCAAAACCGGGACAGGGGGAAGTAGCAATCAGCCCCAGCATTTT. This gives the protein CASSKTGTGGSSNQPQHF.

In this sample, this clonotype turned up once. The CDR3 protein is CASSFRDGSNQPQHF. CDR3 sequence (DNA): TGTGCCAGCAGTTTCCGGGACGGGAGCAATCAGCCCCAGCATTTT. This chain links TRBV12-3 or TRBV12-4 with TRBJ1-5, with D maybe TRBD1 (5 bases). V gave up 3 bases and J gave up 1 base, with 10 bases separating them. CDR3 length equals 15 residues.

V and J are TRBV11-2 and TRBJ2-7; D remains ambiguous. This CDR3 has 16 residues. V lost 6 bases and J 1 base, leaving 19 bases between the germline ends. Looked up from germline, CDR1 is SGHAT and CDR2 is FQNNGV. The DNA of the CDR3 is TGTGCCAGCAGTTTCCCTCATCACTCAGCTTCCTACGAGCAGTACTTC. Protein: CASSFPHHSASYEQYF.

This clonotype came up many times. The chain employs TRBV7-6 and TRBJ1-5, with a tentative D call TRBD1 (5 bases). The V gene lost 0 bases and the J gene lost 8 bases, with 14 bases spanning the gap. Germline CDR1 SGHVS, CDR2 FNYEAQ. The length of the CDR3 is 15 residues. The CDR3 DNA follows: TGTGCCAGCAGCTTAGCTCTGGGTCGGGGGGAGCCCCAGCATTTT. It encodes CASSLALGRGEPQHF.

There are many counts of this clonotype. This sequence joins TRBV6-2 or TRBV6-3 and TRBJ2-6; the D gene is possibly TRBD1 (5 bases). This CDR3 contains 16 residues. In germline, CDR1 is MNHEY, CDR2 SVGEGT. V was clipped by 6 bases and J by 0 bases, with 12 bases between them. This CDR3 reads CASSYRQTSGANVLTF. Here the CDR3 DNA reads TGTGCCAGCAGCTACCGACAGACCTCTGGGGCCAACGTCCTGACTTTC.

Many counts were recorded for this clonotype. The chain links TRBV6-1 to TRBJ1-5; TRBD1 agrees at 7 bases. The germline CDR1 and CDR2 sequences are MNHNS and SASEGT. This CDR3 has 15 residues. The J segment lost 0 bases and the V segment lost 5 bases, leaving 4 bases of the junction unmatched. The CDR3 DNA is TGTGCCAGCAGTACAGGGGTTAATAGCAATCAGCCCCAGCATTTT. Its translation is CASSTGVNSNQPQHF.

With respect to this clonotype: This clone may be a read error of a much larger clone one base away. The rearrangement joins TRBV7-3 to TRBJ2-5; 12 nucleotides agree with TRBD2. The CDR3 spans 14 residues. Trimming cost V 4 bases and J 6 bases; bases outside gene matches: 3. Germline V gene data show CDR1 as SGHTA and CDR2 as FQGTGA. The chain's CDR3 is CASSSSGGAQTQYF. Written as DNA, the CDR3 is TGTGCCAGCAGCTCTAGCGGGGGGGCGCAGACCCAGTACTTC.

This clonotype was seen only a few times. This chain's CDR3 is CASIRDLGSFQYF. CDR3 nucleotides: TGTGCCAGCATTCGGGATCTAGGGTCGTTTCAGTACTTC. The V and J genes are TRBV6-1 and TRBJ2-7; D is possibly TRBD2 (5 bases). V was trimmed by 7 bases and J by 10 bases, leaving 20 bases between them. The CDR3 contains 13 residues. Germline-derived CDR1 and CDR2 are MNHNS and SASEGT.

This clonotype turned up a few times. The chain carries TRBV28 and TRBJ1-5; 9 nucleotides match TRBD1. Trimming took 2 bases from V and 3 from J; bases not matched to a gene: 5. This CDR3 is built from 16 residues. CDR1 is MDHEN and CDR2 is SYDVKM in the germline V gene. The CDR3 DNA reads TGTGCCAGCAGTTTAAGACAGGGGGGATCCAATCAGCCCCAGCATTTT. Translation gives CASSLRQGGSNQPQHF.

This clonotype appeared many times. CDR3 coding DNA: TGTGCCAGCAGCTTCGACAGGAATTCACCCCTCCACTTT. This translates into CASSFDRNSPLHF. V gene TRBV7-8 combines with J gene TRBJ1-6, with D perhaps matching TRBD1 (6 bases). CDR1 and CDR2 from the germline V gene are SGHVS and FQNEAQ. The CDR3 is 13 residues long. Trimming took 3 bases from V and 7 from J, leaving 7 bases between them.

This clonotype was recorded at least ten times. This rearrangement joins TRBV4-3 to TRBJ2-2; D uncertain. V was clipped by 2 bases and J by 1 base, with 8 bases between them. Germline CDR1 and CDR2: LGHNA and YSLEER. CDR3 length: 15 amino acids. In nucleotides, the CDR3 is TGCGCCAGCAGCCAACCGACCGAGAACACCGGGGAGCTGTTTTTT. Encoded protein: CASSQPTENTGELFF.

This clonotype was observed at least ten times. V usage is TRBV11-2 and J usage is TRBJ1-1; no reliable D call. Trimming shortened V by 1 base and J by 0 bases, and 9 bases separated the two germline ends. Germline loops: CDR1 SGHAT, CDR2 FQNNGV. The CDR3 has 15 amino acids. The CDR3 sequence is CASSLVAGLNTEAFF. Here the CDR3 DNA reads TGTGCCAGCAGCTTAGTGGCAGGTCTGAACACTGAAGCTTTCTTT.

This clonotype was picked up many times. The V call is TRBV7-9, the J call TRBJ1-2; 7 nucleotides align to TRBD1. The CDR3 has 15 amino acids. Unmatched junction bases numbered 7, after V lost 2 bases and J lost 4 bases. Germline-derived CDR1 and CDR2 are SEHNR and FQNEAQ (reference sequence). The CDR3 reads CASSLIRGPSYGYTF. The CDR3 DNA sequence: TGTGCCAGCAGCTTAATAAGGGGGCCTAGCTATGGCTACACCTTC.